The clone carrying this T cell receptor beta chain was counted only a few times. Its antigen is still unknown. The record originates from a study of T-cell reconstitution after alpha-beta-depleted transplantation in children. Findings of the study overall: The authors attributed T-cell counts and diversity one year after transplant mostly to newly produced T cells. Expanded clones from the graft, numbering several hundred, reportedly supplied alpha-beta T cells about two months after transplant.

CDR3 length: 15 residues. After removal of 1 base from V and 3 bases from J, the junction contained 1 base not matched to a gene. Per the germline V gene, CDR1 is LNHDA and CDR2 is SQIVND (reference sequence). Unique molecular identifiers were built into the TCRbeta library. Using its own MiXCR run on the PCR reads, TCRdb lists one record per CDR3 protein. The sample has hundreds of thousands of distinct CDR3 sequences, 10% to 15% seen once. The chain combines TRBV19 with TRBJ2-1, with 9 bases aligning to TRBD2. This sequence originates from a male patient younger than 18 who had a stem cell transplant for acute myeloid leukemia, so the T cells may come from the graft donor. The input for sequencing was PBMCs, mostly from graft donor cells, taken 360 days after TCRalphabeta/CD19-depleted stem cell transplant. CDR3 in amino acids: CASSIGLAVYNEQFF. The DNA of the CDR3 is TGTGCCAGTAGTATAGGACTAGCGGTCTACAATGAGCAGTTCTTC.